Below, 27 T cell receptor beta chains from the same sample are listed, as sequenced in a study of type 1 regulatory T cells (TCRdb year 2021). The sequencing machine was an Illumina MiSeq. Using fastp trimming at Q25 and MiXCR clonotype assembly, TCRdb reanalyzed the public sequencing data and kept in-frame beta chains. Duplicate CDR3 protein sequences are folded into a single record with the most common DNA and genes. The sample has around 88,000 distinct CDR3 sequences on record, 25% to 40% of them singletons. Of the sample, roughly 2.2% falls within the top ten clones. Sequenced: CD4+ T cells, either the whole sample or a sorted fraction (not recorded which). These receptors were taken from a human donor in good health.

This clonotype was observed a few times. V and J are TRBV20-1 and TRBJ2-1; perhaps TRBD1 as D (7 bases). The CDR3 has 16 residues. Germline V lookup: CDR1 DFQATT, CDR2 SNEGSKA (reference sequence). With 5 bases removed from V and 0 bases from J, the gap between germline ends came to 17 bases. CDR3: CSAPSRQGGSYNEQFF. CDR3 bases: TGCAGTGCTCCGTCCAGACAGGGAGGCTCCTACAATGAGCAGTTCTTC.

This chain joins TRBV5-1 and TRBJ1-1, with D tentatively TRBD1 (5 bases). V was pared by 0 bases and J by 8 bases, with 14 bases between. CDR1 SGHRS and CDR2 YFSETQ come from the germline V gene. The CDR3 spans 14 residues. DNA of the CDR3: TGCGCCAGCAGCTTGGAACCCGGGGGAAGGGAAGCTTTCTTT. This translates into CASSLEPGGREAFF.

As concerns this clonotype: This CDR3 is missing its conserved last phenylalanine or tryptophan, likely due to a read error. This chain connects TRBV6-1 to TRBJ1-3, with D perhaps TRBD1 (6 bases). Per the germline V gene, CDR1 is MNHNS and CDR2 is SASEGT. CDR3 length equals 14 residues. The V and J ends lost 5 bases and 4 bases respectively, with 12 bases between them. The CDR3 protein is CASSPGTFGNTIYY. The DNA of the CDR3 is TGTGCCAGCAGTCCCGGGACATTCGGAAACACCATATATTAT.

This chain joins TRBV20-1 and TRBJ1-2, with TRBD1 matching over 11 bases. The germline gives CDR1 DFQATT, CDR2 SNEGSKA (reference sequence). The CDR3 contains 14 residues. V lost 3 bases to trimming and J lost 8 bases; unmatched junction nucleotides: 8. The chain's CDR3 is CSASDDRTGGGYTF. The CDR3 bases are TGCAGTGCTAGTGATGATCGGACAGGGGGCGGCTACACCTTC.

The rearrangement links TRBV14 to TRBJ1-2, with D uncertain. Trimming took 0 bases from V and 2 from J, leaving 7 bases between them. Germline assignment: CDR1 SGHDN and CDR2 FVKESK. The CDR3 runs to 14 residues. The CDR3 DNA reads as TGTGCCAGCAGCCAAGAGGTGGAAAACTATGGCTACACCTTC. This codes for CASSQEVENYGYTF.

The chain couples TRBV7-9 to TRBJ2-3, with no clear D. V lost 5 bases and J lost 8, with 17 bases in between. Germline CDR1 SEHNR, CDR2 FQNEAQ (reference sequence). The CDR3 sequence is 14 residues long. CDR3 nucleotide sequence: TGTGCCAGCAGCCTAAGGGAACCTCCCGGTACGCAGTATTTT. It yields the protein CASSLREPPGTQYF. The variable domain in full, with the rest retrieved from reference TRBV7-9 and TRBJ2-3, is DTGVSQNPRHKITKRGQNVTFRCDPISEHNRLYWYRQTLGQGPEFLTYFQNEAQLEKSRLLSDRFSAERPKGSFSTLEIQRTEQGDSAMYLCASSLREPPGTQYFGPGTRLTVL.

The V and J genes are TRBV7-8 and TRBJ2-5, with 8 bases fitting TRBD2. The V gene end was trimmed by 5 bases and the J gene end by 1 base; junction bases not matched to a gene: 3. Germline CDR1 reads SGHVS; CDR2 reads FQNEAQ. The CDR3 is 14 amino acids. The DNA for the CDR3 is TGTGCCAGCAGCGGGACTAGGGCCCAAGAGACCCAGTACTTC. As protein: CASSGTRAQETQYF.

The chain couples TRBV7-2 to TRBJ2-3; D perhaps matches TRBD2 (5 bases). The CDR3 is 15 residues long. Between the trimmed V and J ends, which lost 1 base and 2 bases, there was a span of 10 bases. CDR1 SGHTA and CDR2 FQGNSA come from the germline V gene. Here the CDR3 reads CASSLESGPTDTQYF. The CDR3 DNA follows: TGTGCCAGCAGCTTAGAAAGCGGCCCCACAGATACGCAGTATTTT.

This clonotype was counted between two and nine times. CDR3 protein: CASSFRDQVYEQFF. CDR3 DNA sequence: TGTGCCAGCAGTTTCAGGGATCAGGTGTATGAGCAGTTCTTC. V gene TRBV2 combines with J gene TRBJ2-1, with TRBD1 as a possible D gene (5 bases). Trimming left V 5 bases short and J 8 bases short, with 16 bases between. Germline V lookup: CDR1 SNHLY, CDR2 FYNNEI. The CDR3 covers 14 residues.

The chain joins TRBV6-5 to TRBJ1-2; 7 bases match TRBD1. The trim removed 7 bases at V and 5 bases at J, leaving 7 bases unmatched. The CDR3 totals 13 residues. Germline values: CDR1 MNHEY, CDR2 SVGAGI. The CDR3 sequence is CASTAGTAYGYTF. The CDR3 nucleotides are TGTGCCAGCACCGCCGGGACAGCTTATGGCTACACCTTC.

This clonotype has only a few counts. This chain joins TRBV5-6 and TRBJ2-3; no reliable D call. Trimming pared 4 bases from V and 4 bases from J, leaving 7 bases between. The V gene's germline CDR1 is SGHDT and CDR2 YYEEEE. The CDR3 sequence is 12 residues long. In DNA form, the CDR3 reads TGTGCCAGCAGCCTACACCCAGATACGCAGTATTTT. Amino acids: CASSLHPDTQYF.

This chain joins TRBV15 and TRBJ2-3; TRBD1 or TRBD2 may be the D gene (6 bases each). The length of the CDR3 is 16 residues. Trimming took 9 bases from V and 0 from J, leaving 19 bases between them. From germline, CDR1 is LNHNV and CDR2 YYDKDF (reference sequence). This chain's CDR3 is CATGAGGPGSTDTQYF. CDR3 DNA: TGTGCCACGGGGGCAGGAGGGCCGGGTAGCACAGATACGCAGTATTTT.

This clonotype was seen a few times. The rearrangement links TRBV6-2 or TRBV6-3 to TRBJ2-7, with TRBD1 identical over 8 bases. There are 14 residues in the CDR3. J was trimmed by 3 bases and V by 8 bases; bases with no gene match: 9. In germline, CDR1 is MNHEY, CDR2 SVGEGT. This CDR3 is CASLRVGQVYEQYF. Written as DNA, the CDR3 is TGTGCCAGCCTTAGGGTGGGACAGGTCTACGAGCAGTACTTC.

This clonotype was found a few times. The rearrangement uses TRBV5-1 and TRBJ2-7; 16 nucleotides align to TRBD2. Germline CDR1 and CDR2: SGHRS and YFSETQ. Unmatched junction bases numbered 5, after V lost 3 bases and J lost 2 bases. The CDR3 has 17 amino acids. In DNA, the CDR3 is TGCGCCAGCAGCTCGGGGACTAGCGGGAGGGGCGCCTACGAGCAGTACTTC. Its translation: CASSSGTSGRGAYEQYF.

The rearrangement links TRBV12-3 or TRBV12-4 to TRBJ1-1, with TRBD1 as a possible D gene (5 bases). Between the trimmed V and J ends, which lost 4 bases and 1 base, there was a span of 16 bases. This CDR3 has 16 residues. The CDR3 DNA reads as TGTGCCAGCAGTTCAAACCGGGACTCAAGGAACACTGAAGCTTTCTTT. This encodes CASSSNRDSRNTEAFF.

This clonotype was recorded a few times. The chain is built from TRBV3-1 and TRBJ2-7; D gene uncertain. CDR3 length: 15 residues. V lost 0 bases, J lost 3 bases, and 12 bases lay in between. CDR1 and CDR2 (germline): LGHDT, YNNKEL (reference sequence). The CDR3 loop is CASSQEPRVVYEQYF. CDR3 DNA: TGTGCCAGCAGCCAAGAGCCTAGGGTGGTCTACGAGCAGTACTTC.

The CDR3 is CAWSLTGTTNTEAFF. The CDR3 DNA sequence: TGTGCCTGGAGTTTAACCGGGACAACGAACACTGAAGCTTTCTTT. This chain connects TRBV30 to TRBJ1-1; D is perhaps TRBD1 (6 bases). The V end lost 2 bases, the J end lost 1 base, and 14 bases lay between the germline ends. Germline V gives CDR1 GTSNPN, CDR2 SVGIG (reference sequence). CDR3 length equals 15 residues. The whole variable domain, filled in from reference TRBV30 and TRBJ1-1, reads SQTIHQWPATLVQPVGSPLSLECTVEGTSNPNLYWYRQAAGRGLQLLFYSVGIGQISSEVPQNLSASRPQDRQFILSSKKLLLSDSGFYLCAWSLTGTTNTEAFFGQGTRLTVV.

Note on this clonotype: One end of the junction fails to match germline, which may point to a read error. This chain connects TRBV20-1 to TRBJ2-7; weak D call: TRBD2 (5 bases). Germline V lookup: CDR1 DFQATT, CDR2 SNEGSKA (reference sequence). This CDR3 spans 15 amino acids. The CDR3 is CSARAIAKSSYERYF. The CDR3 DNA is TGCAGTGCTAGAGCTATAGCGAAGAGCTCCTACGAGCGGTACTTC.

This chain joins TRBV9 and TRBJ1-2; TRBD1 matches at 7 bases. CDR1 is SGDLS and CDR2 is YYNGEE in the germline V gene. V was pared by 0 bases and J by 5 bases, with 10 bases of the junction left unmatched. There are 16 residues in the CDR3. CDR3 sequence reads: CASSVDGSGGRYGYTF. CDR3 in DNA: TGTGCCAGCAGCGTAGACGGGTCAGGGGGGCGATATGGCTACACCTTC.

The chain is built from TRBV29-1 and TRBJ2-3; no clear D. The V end lost 4 bases, the J end lost 3 bases, and 8 bases lay between the germline ends. This CDR3 region has 12 residues. Looked up from germline, CDR1 is SQVTM and CDR2 is ANQGSEA. Here the CDR3 DNA reads TGCAGCGTTGCACCCACTACAGATACGCAGTATTTT. Encoded protein: CSVAPTTDTQYF.

This clonotype was observed a handful of times. The chain couples TRBV6-2 or TRBV6-3 to TRBJ1-1, with a weak D call TRBD1 (6 bases). The CDR3 covers 17 residues. The V gene lost 5 bases and the J gene lost 2 bases, with 21 bases spanning the gap. Germline V gene lookup returns CDR1 MNHEY and CDR2 SVGEGT. CDR3 bases: TGTGCCAGCAGTACCGACAGGCTACCCGGATTTAACACTGAAGCTTTCTTT. Encoded protein: CASSTDRLPGFNTEAFF.

The table lists this clonotype with a count of one. The chain has TRBV10-3 and TRBJ2-7; 9 nucleotides line up with TRBD1. The trim removed 7 bases at V and 6 bases at J, leaving 10 bases unmatched. Germline V gives CDR1 ENHRY, CDR2 SYGVKD. The CDR3 has 14 residues. CDR3 in amino acids: CAINPDRGGGEQYF. The CDR3 DNA sequence: TGTGCCATCAACCCGGACAGGGGAGGAGGCGAGCAGTACTTC.

J is TRBJ2-7 and V is TRBV20-1, with a tentative D call TRBD1 (7 bases). The germline CDR1 and CDR2 sequences are DFQATT and SNEGSKA (reference sequence). Trimming cost V 6 bases and J 0 bases, with 15 bases left between them. The length of the CDR3 is 14 residues. CDR3 sequence reads: CSAGGQRTSYEQYF. CDR3 bases: TGCAGTGCCGGGGGACAGCGAACCTCCTACGAGCAGTACTTC.

A few counts support this clonotype. The chain has TRBV5-1 and TRBJ1-1; D is ambiguous. The germline V gene encodes CDR1 SGHRS and CDR2 YFSETQ. Trimming took 1 base from V and 3 from J, leaving 13 bases between them. The CDR3 extends over 15 amino acids. CDR3 sequence: CASSLIGKRDTEAFF. As DNA, the CDR3 is TGCGCCAGCAGCTTGATAGGCAAAAGAGACACTGAAGCTTTCTTT.

This clonotype has only one observation. A much bigger clone sits one base away, suggesting this may be a read error. Because the CDR3 is missing its conserved closing phenylalanine or tryptophan, this is likely a read error. This sequence joins TRBV7-9 and TRBJ2-3; TRBD2 aligns across 10 bases. This CDR3 spans 16 amino acids. Germline CDR1 SEHNR, CDR2 FQNEAQ (reference sequence). Germline trimming cut 2 bases from V and 1 base from J; bases unmatched to any gene: 3. CDR3 DNA: TGTGCCAGCAGCTTAATAGCGGGAGGCCGCACAGATACGCAGTATTCT. Translated, it gives CASSLIAGGRTDTQYS.

This clonotype has only a few counts. The gene calls are TRBV5-1 and TRBJ1-2, with D uncertain. This CDR3 contains 14 residues. In germline, CDR1 is SGHRS, CDR2 YFSETQ. Trimming removed 1 base at V and 0 bases at J, with 7 bases between. The CDR3 DNA reads TGCGCCAGCAGCTTGAACGGAGCTAACTATGGCTACACCTTC. Translating gives CASSLNGANYGYTF. The variable domain in full, with the rest retrieved from reference TRBV5-1 and TRBJ1-2, is KAGVTQTPRYLIKTRGQQVTLSCSPISGHRSVSWYQQTPGQGLQFLFEYFSETQRNKGNFPGRFSGRQFSNSRSEMNVSTLELGDSALYLCASSLNGANYGYTFGSGTRLTVV.

This chain connects TRBV7-6 to TRBJ2-3; D might be TRBD1 (6 bases). V gave up 1 base and J gave up 2 bases, with 10 bases separating them. Germline V gene sequence: CDR1 SGHVS, CDR2 FNYEAQ. The CDR3 runs to 15 residues. The CDR3 DNA is TGTGCCAGCAGCTTAGACAGACAGGACACAGATACGCAGTATTTT. It encodes CASSLDRQDTDTQYF.